The entry below describes one TCR beta chain. No antigen is known for it. The CDR3 totals 13 residues. V was clipped by 4 bases and J by 1 base, with 11 bases between them. The germline V gene encodes CDR1 DFQATT and CDR2 SNEGSKA (reference sequence). A J-beta primer mix and a sample-barcoded 5' primer were used in a second PCR of roughly 7 to 12 cycles. TCRdb redid the calling of the 5' RACE reads with MiXCR, one entry per CDR3 protein. This table holds about 540,000 distinct CDR3 sequences, less than 25% found once. The data originate from a study of blood T cells in healthy people across ages. Study-wide findings and caveats: A strong correlation between TCR beta diversity and naive T cell percentage was seen.

Healthy Russian Caucasian donors spanned ages about 6 to 100 years. PBMCs, at least 7 million per sample, were isolated. These data also formed part of another study, on T cells of mothers and their children. That paper states: Samples were obtained from a few healthy Caucasian mothers and their six children.

Input material: blood. The chain links TRBV20-1 to TRBJ2-7, with D possibly being TRBD1 (6 bases). The receptor comes from a boy between 10 and 17 years old in good health. In DNA, the CDR3 is TGCAGTGCTACCGAGACAGGATCCTACGAGCAGTACGTC. Translating gives CSATETGSYEQYV.